The next 27 T cell receptor beta chains were all read from a single sample in a study of cytomegalovirus exposure and HLA in healthy donors. The study ran its PCR with 60 Vbeta and 13 Jbeta primers. Clones were sequenced by immunoSEQ multiplex PCR, and TCRdb holds only the in-frame ones, with some missing. The data hold some 120,000 clones, with around 70% observed a single time. Sequencing was done on a sample of PBMCs. These receptors all come from a woman aged 40-49 years in good health and CMV-seropositive.

The chain employs TRBV4-3 and TRBJ2-7, with 8 bases matching TRBD1. The V gene's germline CDR1 is LGHNA and CDR2 YSLEER. The CDR3 length is 17 residues. Trimming cost V 4 bases and J 3 bases; bases outside gene matches: 14. The CDR3 here is CASSRHHGTGIDYEQYF. In nucleotides, the CDR3 is TGCGCCAGCAGCCGGCACCATGGGACAGGCATAGACTACGAGCAGTACTTC.

The chain combines TRBV19 with TRBJ2-1, with 8 bases identical to TRBD1. V lost 5 bases to trimming and J lost 1 base; unmatched junction nucleotides: 4. The length of the CDR3 is 15 residues. Per germline, CDR1 LNHDA and CDR2 SQIVND (reference sequence). The CDR3 reads CASSSGTGSYNEQFF. The CDR3 nucleotides are TGTGCCAGTAGTTCTGGGACAGGTTCCTACAATGAGCAGTTCTTC.

The rearrangement joins TRBV7-2 to TRBJ1-1; 8 bases are a match to TRBD1. CDR3 length equals 15 residues. With 5 bases clipped from V and 1 base from J, the junction kept 6 bases outside the gene matches. Looked up from germline, CDR1 is SGHTA and CDR2 is FQGNSA. CDR3 protein: CASSARQGTNTEAFF. Written as DNA, the CDR3 is TGTGCCAGCAGCGCGCGACAGGGGACGAACACTGAAGCTTTCTTT.

The chain couples TRBV4-3 to TRBJ2-3; no clear D gene. The CDR3 spans 15 residues. V was shortened by 0 bases and J by 2 bases, with 9 bases between the two germline ends. Germline values: CDR1 LGHNA, CDR2 YSLEER. The CDR3 sequence is CASSQEGKPTDTQYF. The CDR3, as DNA: TGCGCCAGCAGCCAAGAGGGCAAGCCCACAGATACGCAGTATTTT.

The CDR3 nucleotides are TGTGCCAGCAGTTTCAGGGTAGTTTCGGCTGAAGCTTTCTTT. Translated, it gives CASSFRVVSAEAFF. This chain connects TRBV6-5 to TRBJ1-1; perhaps TRBD1 as D (5 bases). This CDR3 has 14 amino acids. V lost 4 bases, J lost 6 bases, and 15 bases lay in between. Germline CDR1 and CDR2: MNHEY and SVGAGI.

The chain uses TRBV7-6 and TRBJ2-3; D is unclear. V was pared by 5 bases and J by 5 bases, with 8 bases between. The CDR3 is 12 amino acids. The germline V gene encodes CDR1 SGHVS and CDR2 FNYEAQ. The CDR3 sequence: CASSPTKDTQYF. The CDR3 nucleotides are TGTGCCAGCAGCCCTACCAAAGATACGCAGTATTTT.

The J gene is TRBJ2-2, the V gene TRBV6-1, with D unclear. V lost 2 bases and J 1 base, leaving 5 bases between the germline ends. This CDR3 spans 14 amino acids. Germline CDR1 reads MNHNS; CDR2 reads SASEGT. The CDR3 loop is CASSESRNTGELFF. Here the CDR3 DNA reads TGTGCCAGCAGTGAATCGAGGAACACCGGGGAGCTGTTTTTT.

In its sample, this clone was seen once. V is TRBV6-5 and J is TRBJ1-4, with a possible D match to TRBD1 (5 bases). The CDR3 is 12 residues long. Germline V gene data show CDR1 as MNHEY and CDR2 as SVGAGI. The V end lost 6 bases, the J end lost 5 bases, and 7 bases lay between the germline ends. DNA of the CDR3: TGTGCCAGCAGGCACAGGAATGAAAAACTGTTTTTT. Its protein product is CASRHRNEKLFF.

This clone has just one count. The rearrangement uses TRBV29-1 and TRBJ1-1, with D uncertain. Trimming pared 0 bases from V and 5 bases from J, leaving 16 bases between. Germline CDR1 reads SQVTM; CDR2 reads ANQGSEA. This CDR3 has 15 amino acids. CDR3 in DNA: TGCAGCGTTGAAGATCAAGAGGGCGTAGATACTGAAGCTTTCTTT. It encodes CSVEDQEGVDTEAFF.

The chain is built from TRBV5-4 and TRBJ2-7, with 7 bases aligning to TRBD2. CDR3 size: 15 residues. Losses at the gene ends were 5 bases for V and 0 bases for J; bases not matched to a gene: 8. CDR1 is SGHNT and CDR2 is YYREEE in the germline V gene (reference sequence). The CDR3 loop reads CASRSGTESSYEQYF. The CDR3 DNA reads TGTGCCAGCAGAAGCGGGACGGAGAGCTCCTACGAGCAGTACTTC. Filled out from reference TRBV5-4 and TRBJ2-7, the complete variable domain reads ETGVTQSPTHLIKTRGQQVTLRCSSQSGHNTVSWYQQALGQGPQFIFQYYREEENGRGNFPPRFSGLQFPNYSSELNVNALELDDSALYLCASRSGTESSYEQYFGPGTRLTVT.

This chain links TRBV9 with TRBJ2-3; D remains ambiguous. Germline V gives CDR1 SGDLS, CDR2 YYNGEE. V dropped 0 bases and J dropped 6 bases, with 8 bases sitting between them. The CDR3 has 13 residues. DNA for the CDR3: TGTGCCAGCAGCGTAGCTAGTTTGGATACGCAGTATTTT. Its translation is CASSVASLDTQYF.

This clone was seen ten or more times. This chain joins TRBV21-1 and TRBJ1-1. TRBV21-1 is a recognized pseudogene. CDR3 length: 12 residues. The CDR3 DNA is TGTGCCAGCAGTGGGGGGAGGACTGAAGCTTTCTTT. This encodes CASSGGRTEAFF.

The chain has TRBV2 and TRBJ1-1; possibly TRBD1 for D (6 bases). The CDR3 length is 13 residues. V lost 5 bases and J 8 bases, leaving 15 bases between the germline ends. Germline CDR1 is SNHLY and CDR2 is FYNNEI. CDR3 in amino acids: CASSRTTGTEAFF. The CDR3 DNA follows: TGTGCCAGCAGTCGGACGACCGGGACAGAAGCTTTCTTT.

This clone was picked up a small number of times. The chain employs TRBV5-6 and TRBJ1-2, with D possibly matching TRBD1 (6 bases). The CDR3 has 14 residues. Germline V CDR1 and CDR2: SGHDT, YYEEEE. Trimming removed 2 bases from V and 4 bases from J, with 12 bases in between. CDR3 sequence: CASSLWGRSYGYTF. The CDR3 bases are TGTGCCAGCAGCTTATGGGGGCGAAGCTATGGCTACACCTTC. The full variable domain, rest sourced from reference TRBV5-6 and TRBJ1-2, is DAGVTQSPTHLIKTRGQQVTLRCSPKSGHDTVSWYQQALGQGPQFIFQYYEEEERQRGNFPDRFSGHQFPNYSSELNVNALLLGDSALYLCASSLWGRSYGYTFGSGTRLTVV.

This chain links TRBV10-3 with TRBJ2-7; 10 positions match TRBD1. Unmatched junction bases numbered 4, after V lost 4 bases and J lost 1 base. The germline V gene encodes CDR1 ENHRY and CDR2 SYGVKD. The CDR3 covers 15 residues. CDR3 region: CAISVAGQGSYEQYF. CDR3 in DNA: TGTGCCATCAGTGTCGCGGGACAGGGGTCCTACGAGCAGTACTTC.

The chain is built from TRBV15 and TRBJ2-7, with 9 positions matching TRBD2. The V gene's germline CDR1 is LNHNV and CDR2 YYDKDF (reference sequence). CDR3 length: 16 residues. V dropped 0 bases and J dropped 5; count of bases not matched to a gene: 8. The CDR3 spells CATSRDRLAGYDEQYF. In DNA, the CDR3 is TGTGCCACCAGCAGAGATCGGCTAGCGGGGTACGACGAGCAGTACTTC.

The chain combines TRBV7-5 with TRBJ2-7; no check of the table's D call, TRBD1, against the DNA was made. TRBV7-5 is described as a pseudogene. This CDR3 has 12 amino acids. This CDR3 is CATRGQVYEQYF. CDR3 nucleotides: TGTGCCACCAGGGGACAGGTCTACGAGCAGTACTTC.

The gene calls are TRBV28 and TRBJ1-5, with 9 nucleotides matching TRBD1. V was pared by 2 bases and J by 4 bases, with 9 bases of the junction left unmatched. This CDR3 contains 17 residues. CDR1 is MDHEN and CDR2 is SYDVKM in the germline V gene. Here the CDR3 reads CASSLVPPGTGNQPQHF. The CDR3 DNA sequence: TGTGCCAGCAGTTTAGTCCCCCCCGGGACAGGGAATCAGCCCCAGCATTTT.

The chain uses TRBV5-5 and TRBJ1-1; D ambiguous. The CDR3 length is 13 residues. Trimming pared 1 base from V and 5 bases from J, leaving 9 bases between. Germline-derived CDR1 and CDR2 are SGHKS and YYEKEE (reference sequence). CDR3 nucleotides: TGTGCCAGCAGCTTGTCCCGCGGTACTGAAGCTTTCTTT. Its translation: CASSLSRGTEAFF.

CDR3 in DNA: TGTGCCAGCAGCCCTTCAGACAGGCCTGGGGGCTACACCTTC. This gives the protein CASSPSDRPGGYTF. The chain is built from TRBV9 and TRBJ1-2; possibly TRBD1 for D (6 bases). This CDR3 spans 14 amino acids. V was cut by 4 bases and J by 8 bases, with 18 bases left in between. In germline, CDR1 is SGDLS, CDR2 YYNGEE. Filled out from reference TRBV9 and TRBJ1-2, the complete variable domain reads DSGVTQTPKHLITATGQRVTLRCSPRSGDLSVYWYQQSLDQGLQFLIQYYNGEERAKGNILERFSAQQFPDLHSELNLSSLELGDSALYFCASSPSDRPGGYTFGSGTRLTVV.

A note on this clone: Within the sample, other DNA sequences also encode this same CDR3. The J gene is TRBJ2-5, the V gene TRBV7-9; no definite D call. CDR1 and CDR2 (germline): SEHNR, FQNEAQ (reference sequence). Trimming left V 1 base short and J 4 bases short, with 4 bases between. This CDR3 region has 12 residues. CDR3 sequence (DNA): TGTGCCAGCAGCTTAGTGCGAGAGACCCAGTACTTC. Protein product: CASSLVRETQYF.

The chain carries TRBV6-5 and TRBJ1-2; 9 nucleotides line up with TRBD1. This CDR3 contains 14 residues. With 0 bases clipped from V and 8 bases from J, the junction kept 4 bases outside the gene matches. Germline CDR1 is MNHEY and CDR2 is SVGAGI. The CDR3 spells CASSYSGTGSGYTF. CDR3 DNA sequence: TGTGCCAGCAGTTACTCGGGGACAGGGTCCGGCTACACCTTC.

This clone has only one observation. The V call is TRBV29-1, the J call TRBJ1-1; the D gene is possibly TRBD1 (5 bases). The CDR3 is 13 residues long. V was pared by 6 bases and J by 11 bases, with 22 bases between. Germline-derived CDR1 and CDR2 are SQVTM and ANQGSEA. The CDR3 region has the DNA TGCAGCGTGGAACCGGGACCTCGAGGAGGGGCTTTCTTT. Translation: CSVEPGPRGGAFF.

The chain carries TRBV18 and TRBJ1-1, with a tentative D call TRBD1 (6 bases). The germline V gene encodes CDR1 KGHSH and CDR2 LQKENI. The germline V and J ends were trimmed by 3 bases and 4 bases, with 15 bases remaining between them. CDR3 size: 15 residues. This chain's CDR3 is CASSPAQGRATEAFF. The CDR3 region has the DNA TGTGCCAGCTCACCCGCGCAGGGGAGGGCCACTGAAGCTTTCTTT.

This chain connects TRBV7-9 to TRBJ2-3; D is undetermined. From germline, CDR1 is SEHNR and CDR2 FQNEAQ (reference sequence). This CDR3 region has 12 residues. Between the trimmed V and J ends, which lost 2 bases and 4 bases, there was a span of 4 bases. The CDR3 region has the DNA TGTGCCAGCAGCTTACTGTCAGATACGCAGTATTTT. It translates to CASSLLSDTQYF.

The chain couples TRBV15 to TRBJ1-1, with D uncertain. There are 14 residues in the CDR3. The V end was cut by 1 base, the J end by 1 base, with 7 bases between. In germline, CDR1 is LNHNV, CDR2 YYDKDF (reference sequence). The CDR3 DNA reads as TGTGCCACCAGCAGAGGCAGATCGAACACTGAAGCTTTCTTT. Protein: CATSRGRSNTEAFF.

This chain links TRBV7-2 with TRBJ1-1; unclear D gene. Germline V gene sequence: CDR1 SGHTA, CDR2 FQGNSA. V gave up 1 base and J gave up 0 bases, with 9 bases separating them. The CDR3 extends over 15 amino acids. CDR3: CASSLGLQMNTEAFF. CDR3 in DNA: TGTGCCAGCAGCTTAGGTCTACAGATGAACACTGAAGCTTTCTTT.